Listed here are 27 T cell receptor beta chains from one sample, sequenced in a study of regulatory T cells in long-lasting Graves disease. Time point reported: persistent/refractory GD, antithyroid drugs over 5 years with positive TRAb. Preparation of the TCR library used RNA extracted from PBMCs. Investigators prepared the TCR beta libraries by applying iRepertoire HTBI primers and Arm-PCR of CDR3 regions. Via MiXCR, TCRdb re-called the multiplex PCR reads, giving one row per CDR3 protein. This table holds roughly 300,000 distinct CDR3 sequences, roughly a fifth found once. The sample consisted of peripheral blood mononuclear cells (PBMCs), taken when the disease was refractory, from a patient treated with antithyroid drugs. The source is a female donor with Graves disease.

Note on this clonotype: A much larger clone differs from this one at a single base, so this may be a read error. The V call is TRBV6-2 or TRBV6-3, the J call TRBJ1-1; 7 nucleotides match TRBD1. Trimming at V came to 5 bases and at J to 0 bases, leaving 6 bases not matched to a gene. The CDR3 has 15 amino acids. Germline loops: CDR1 MNHEY, CDR2 SVGEGT. CDR3: CASSGTVGLNTEAFF. The CDR3 nucleotides are TGTGCCAGCAGTGGGACAGTCGGTCTGAACACTGAAGCTTTCTTT.

V and J are TRBV11-2 and TRBJ2-1; 11 bases match TRBD1. Germline CDR1 is SGHAT and CDR2 is FQNNGV. The CDR3 extends over 15 amino acids. With V trimmed by 1 base and J by 6 bases, 2 bases remained unmatched. For the CDR3, the DNA is TGTGCCAGCAGCTTAGGGGGACAGGGGGGCAATGAGCAGTTCTTC. This gives the protein CASSLGGQGGNEQFF.

This clonotype was detected only a few times. The V and J genes are TRBV18 and TRBJ2-7; D call uncertain. The germline V gene has CDR1 KGHSH and CDR2 LQKENI. The germline V and J ends were trimmed by 3 bases and 10 bases, with 10 bases remaining between them. This CDR3 contains 11 residues. The DNA of the CDR3 is TGTGCCAGCTCACCTCAATTTCTACAGTACTTC. This codes for CASSPQFLQYF.

This chain uses TRBV29-1 with TRBJ2-5; D is uncertain. The CDR3 totals 13 residues. In germline, CDR1 is SQVTM, CDR2 ANQGSEA. The germline V and J ends were trimmed by 6 bases and 1 base, with 12 bases remaining between them. CDR3 amino acids: CSVALLLQETQYF. The CDR3 DNA sequence: TGCAGCGTCGCTCTACTACTCCAAGAGACCCAGTACTTC. Supplemented by reference TRBV29-1 and TRBJ2-5, the full variable domain reads SAVISQKPSRDICQRGTSLTIQCQVDSQVTMMFWYRQQPGQSLTLIATANQGSEATYESGFVIDKFPISRPNLTFSTLTVSNMSPEDSSIYLCSVALLLQETQYFGPGTRLLVL.

With regard to this clonotype: A much larger clone is a single base away; this may be a read error. CDR3 DNA: TGTGCCAGCAGTGAGGACCACATAGGCTATGGCTGCACCTTC. Its protein product is CASSEDHIGYGCTF. The chain combines TRBV6-1 with TRBJ1-2; no reliable D call. The V gene's germline CDR1 is MNHNS and CDR2 SASEGT. The CDR3 spans 14 residues.

This clonotype has a handful of counts. This chain links TRBV29-1 with TRBJ2-4; no reliable D call. CDR1 is SQVTM and CDR2 is ANQGSEA in the germline V gene. The ends were cut back, 4 bases at V and 0 bases at J, with 10 bases in the middle. This CDR3 contains 14 residues. The CDR3 DNA reads TGCAGCGTTGGCTTCAAGTTAGCCAAAAACATTCAGTACTTC. Translation: CSVGFKLAKNIQYF.

This clonotype has a handful of counts. The rearrangement uses TRBV20-1 and TRBJ1-1; no firm D call. This CDR3 region has 15 residues. Trimming removed 0 bases at V and 1 base at J, with 12 bases between. Germline CDR1 is DFQATT and CDR2 is SNEGSKA (reference sequence). Here the CDR3 reads CSARDLRAPNTEAFF. The CDR3 nucleotides are TGCAGTGCTAGAGATTTAAGGGCACCGAACACTGAAGCTTTCTTT.

This clonotype was counted many times. This chain joins TRBV7-2 and TRBJ2-5; no clear D. In germline, CDR1 is SGHTA, CDR2 FQGNSA. The CDR3 extends over 14 amino acids. V was pared by 5 bases and J by 5 bases, with 15 bases between. The CDR3 is CASSETEGWETQYF. The CDR3 DNA reads as TGTGCCAGCAGCGAGACGGAAGGGTGGGAGACCCAGTACTTC. The full variable domain, in which reference TRBV7-2 and TRBJ2-5 provide the parts outside the CDR3, is GAGVSQSPSNKVTEKGKDVELRCDPISGHTALYWYRQSLGQGLEFLIYFQGNSAPDKSGLPSDRFSAERTGGSVSTLTIQRTQQEDSAVYLCASSETEGWETQYFGPGTRLLVL.

This clonotype was recorded many times. V and J are TRBV5-1 and TRBJ1-1, with unresolved D. Germline CDR1 and CDR2: SGHRS and YFSETQ. V lost 0 bases, J lost 5 bases, and 8 bases lay in between. The CDR3 spans 13 residues. CDR3 amino acids: CASSLGVETEAFF. CDR3 DNA: TGCGCCAGCAGCTTGGGGGTCGAGACTGAAGCTTTCTTT.

This sequence joins TRBV5-6 and TRBJ1-5, with TRBD1 matching 8 bases. This CDR3 region has 16 residues. Trimming took 7 bases from V and 10 from J; bases not matched to a gene: 19. CDR1 and CDR2 (germline): SGHDT, YYEEEE. This chain's CDR3 is CASSSGRDRSLQPQHF. The DNA for the CDR3 is TGTGCCAGCTCCTCCGGGCGGGACAGGTCCCTCCAACCCCAGCATTTT.

This clonotype has a handful of counts. This rearrangement joins TRBV5-1 to TRBJ2-7; either TRBD1 or TRBD2 may fit D (5 bases each). Germline CDR1 is SGHRS and CDR2 is YFSETQ. The CDR3 extends over 15 amino acids. Between the trimmed V and J ends, which lost 1 base and 2 bases, there was a span of 13 bases. The CDR3 DNA sequence: TGCGCCAGCAGCTTGTCTGGGGACCCTACCTACGAGCAGTACTTC. It specifies CASSLSGDPTYEQYF.

Details on this clonotype: Given a much more abundant clone one base away, this may be a read error. V is TRBV6-1 and J is TRBJ1-2; a possible D gene is TRBD1 (6 bases). The V and J ends lost 5 bases and 4 bases respectively, with 14 bases between them. CDR3 length: 14 amino acids. Germline CDR1 and CDR2: MNHNS and SASEGT. The CDR3 coding sequence is TGTGCCAGCAGTCGAGAGGGCAGGGGCTATGGCTACACCTTC. Protein: CASSREGRGYGYTF.

Ten or more counts support this clonotype. This chain uses TRBV28 with TRBJ2-5; D is ambiguous. This CDR3 spans 13 amino acids. Trimming left V 6 bases short and J 5 bases short, with 13 bases between. The germline CDR1 and CDR2 sequences are MDHEN and SYDVKM. CDR3 sequence (DNA): TGTGCCAGCAGCTATCACCCGAGCGAGACCCAGTACTTC. Translated: CASSYHPSETQYF.

The rearrangement links TRBV7-8 to TRBJ2-7; 7 bases are a match to TRBD1. V shed 5 bases, J shed 4 bases, and the junction held 8 bases outside the gene matches. The CDR3 is 14 residues long. Germline CDR1 reads SGHVS; CDR2 reads FQNEAQ. The CDR3 is CASSRDRTAYEQYF. The CDR3 nucleotides read TGTGCCAGCAGCCGGGACAGAACCGCTTACGAGCAGTACTTC.

The rearrangement joins TRBV18 to TRBJ2-7; 11 bases align to TRBD1. V lost 3 bases, J lost 5 bases, and 6 bases stayed unmatched. CDR3 length: 15 residues. Germline CDR1 KGHSH, CDR2 LQKENI. The CDR3 sequence: CASSPRTGGFNEQYF. The CDR3 DNA reads as TGTGCCAGCTCACCCCGGACAGGGGGCTTTAACGAGCAGTACTTC.

This clonotype occurred a few times. The V and J genes are TRBV30 and TRBJ2-7; 7 bases line up with TRBD1. J gave up 0 bases and V 1 base, and 6 bases lay outside the gene matches. Germline-derived CDR1 and CDR2 are GTSNPN and SVGIG (reference sequence). This CDR3 region has 15 residues. This chain's CDR3 is CAWSGLTGLSYEQYF. Written as DNA, the CDR3 is TGTGCCTGGAGTGGACTGACAGGGCTCTCCTACGAGCAGTACTTC.

The V and J genes are TRBV6-1 and TRBJ2-1; D remains unclear. Germline V gives CDR1 MNHNS, CDR2 SASEGT. Deletions cut 0 bases from V and 3 bases from J, with 15 bases between. This CDR3 is 17 amino acids long. The CDR3 spells CASSEARVTPIYNEQFF. CDR3 bases: TGTGCCAGCAGTGAAGCACGGGTGACTCCCATCTACAATGAGCAGTTCTTC.

Note on this clonotype: The junction shows a germline mismatch at one end, possibly a read error. The chain uses TRBV9 and TRBJ2-2; maybe TRBD2 (6 bases). Germline CDR1 SGDLS, CDR2 YYNGEE. The CDR3 is made up of 15 amino acids. This CDR3 reads CTSSVDQGGVGELFF. The CDR3 DNA reads TGTACCAGCAGCGTAGATCAGGGAGGCGTCGGGGAGCTGTTTTTT.

This clonotype was observed many times. The chain employs TRBV27 and TRBJ1-6; D ambiguous. The CDR3 totals 13 residues. Germline V lookup: CDR1 MNHEY, CDR2 SMNVEV (reference sequence). V was shortened by 6 bases and J by 10 bases, with 13 bases between the two germline ends. CDR3 in DNA: TGTGCCAGCAGGCCTGAACAGCCGTCACCCCTCCACTTT. It yields the protein CASRPEQPSPLHF.

The chain carries TRBV20-1 and TRBJ2-3, with 10 bases identical to TRBD2. V shed 6 bases, J shed 6 bases, and the junction held 12 bases outside the gene matches. Germline values: CDR1 DFQATT, CDR2 SNEGSKA (reference sequence). CDR3 length: 15 residues. CDR3 loop: CSASWLAGDPDTQYF. DNA of the CDR3: TGCAGTGCCTCCTGGCTAGCGGGAGACCCCGATACGCAGTATTTT.

This clonotype came up many times. The V call is TRBV28, the J call TRBJ1-5; TRBD1 might be the D (5 bases). The V gene lost 1 base and the J gene lost 0 bases, with 10 bases spanning the gap. Germline CDR1 reads MDHEN; CDR2 reads SYDVKM. This CDR3 is built from 16 residues. The CDR3 spells CASSLYRTYSNQPQHF. In DNA form, the CDR3 reads TGTGCCAGCAGTTTATATAGGACATATAGCAATCAGCCCCAGCATTTT.

This clonotype was detected only a few times. The V gene is TRBV12-3 or TRBV12-4, the J gene TRBJ2-1, with D tentatively TRBD2 (7 bases). V lost 7 bases to trimming and J lost 5 bases, with 15 bases between them. The CDR3 is 14 residues long. CDR3 residues: CASTLWGGHNEQFF. The DNA of the CDR3 is TGTGCCAGCACCCTGTGGGGGGGCCACAATGAGCAGTTCTTC.

The chain links TRBV7-2 to TRBJ2-1; possible D gene TRBD2, 6 bases. The CDR3 spans 14 residues. Germline CDR1 SGHTA, CDR2 FQGNSA. V lost 4 bases, J lost 6 bases, and 13 bases lay in between. In DNA form, the CDR3 reads TGTGCCAGCAGCTCAAATCGGGACTTCAATGAGCAGTTCTTC. Translated: CASSSNRDFNEQFF.

This clonotype was picked up many times. The chain combines TRBV12-3 or TRBV12-4 with TRBJ2-7; D uncertain. The CDR3 runs to 16 residues. Trimming stripped 6 bases from V and 2 bases from J, with 20 bases between. The CDR3 sequence is CASRVEGLAAPYEQYF. Written as DNA, the CDR3 is TGTGCCAGCAGGGTAGAAGGTCTGGCGGCCCCCTACGAGCAGTACTTC.

The chain uses TRBV7-9 and TRBJ1-1; the D gene is possibly TRBD1 (5 bases). CDR3 length: 15 residues. Germline CDR1 SEHNR, CDR2 FQNEAQ (reference sequence). Trimming left V 5 bases short and J 1 base short, with 14 bases between. CDR3 coding DNA: TGTGCCAGCAGCGCGGGACGGCTGGGGAACACTGAAGCTTTCTTT. Translating it yields CASSAGRLGNTEAFF.

This clonotype was detected a few times. The rearrangement uses TRBV7-2 and TRBJ1-1, with TRBD1 as a possible D gene (6 bases). Germline V gives CDR1 SGHTA, CDR2 FQGNSA. V lost 4 bases, J lost 2 bases, and 14 bases lay in between. The CDR3 covers 15 residues. The CDR3, as DNA: TGTGCCAGCAGCTCACAGCGGGGGCTAAACACTGAAGCTTTCTTT. Its protein is CASSSQRGLNTEAFF. The full variable domain, in which reference TRBV7-2 and TRBJ1-1 provide the parts outside the CDR3, is GAGVSQSPSNKVTEKGKDVELRCDPISGHTALYWYRQSLGQGLEFLIYFQGNSAPDKSGLPSDRFSAERTGGSVSTLTIQRTQQEDSAVYLCASSSQRGLNTEAFFGQGTRLTVV.

This clonotype was found many times. The chain recombines TRBV2 with TRBJ1-1; tentatively, D is TRBD1 (5 bases). The CDR3 sequence is 13 residues long. V lost 4 bases and J lost 10, with 16 bases in between. Germline V gene lookup returns CDR1 SNHLY and CDR2 FYNNEI. CDR3 amino acids: CASSASPSGTAFF. CDR3 DNA: TGTGCCAGCAGTGCCTCCCCCTCCGGGACAGCTTTCTTT.